This T cell receptor beta chain was captured in a study of blood T cell repertoires in COVID-19. As for the study in general: The origin of the acute and convalescent COVID-19 samples was the United States, Italy and Spain. Sources were T cells, B-cell-depleted T cells, or PBMCs; the material itself was cDNA or gDNA.

Germline loops: CDR1 SGHVS, CDR2 FQNEAQ. The V gene end was trimmed by 4 bases and the J gene end by 5 bases; junction bases not matched to a gene: 10. The CDR3 is 15 residues long. Original processing notes: Estimation of nucleated cell counts relied on the amplification of reference gene primers. Sequencing used immunoSEQ multiplex PCR; TCRdb keeps in-frame clones, though not all of them. D and trimming come from the DNA, and the V and J calls and clone size come from that table. The sample holds 50,000 to 60,000 clones, more than 90% seen once. The chain links TRBV7-8 to TRBJ2-5, with 7 positions matching TRBD1. The sequence was obtained from a woman older than 75 with acute or convalescent COVID-19. The sequencing input was peripheral blood. The CDR3 is CASSSTGLLRETQYF. In DNA form, the CDR3 reads TGTGCCAGCAGCTCGACAGGGCTTCTGAGGGAGACCCAGTACTTC.